A selection of T cell receptor beta chains follows, all from one sample in a study of blood T cells in healthy people across ages. TCRdb passed the 5' RACE reads through MiXCR, listing each CDR3 protein once. The sample includes about 1.8 million distinct CDR3 sequences, roughly 50% seen only once; the top ten take about 2.1%. What was sequenced was blood. These receptors were obtained from a woman in her thirties or forties in good health. Each CDR3 is given with its conserved first and last residue. The D gene is left open where the match is weak. Not all rows give a size; the values are once, few, many and, for expanded clones, a class.

clone_size j_call v_call d_call cdr3_nt cdr3_aa
- TRBJ1-4 TRBV4-1 - TGCGCCAGCAGCCAAGATCAGTATGAAAAACTGTTTTTT CASSQDQYEKLFF
- TRBJ2-1 TRBV7-2 - TGTGCCAGCAGCTTAGTTCGGGGATTGGGGAATGAGCAGTTCTTC CASSLVRGLGNEQFF
- TRBJ1-1 TRBV20-1 - TGCAGTGCTGCCCGCTTTACAGCGAACACTGAAGCTTTCTTT CSAARFTANTEAFF
few TRBJ1-5 TRBV20-1 - TGCAGTGCCTCGGGGACCAATCAGCCCCAGCATTTT CSASGTNQPQHF
- TRBJ1-1 TRBV6-2/TRBV6-3 TRBD1 TGTGCCAGCAGTTACACGGACAGGCTGGAAGCTTTCTTT CASSYTDRLEAFF
- TRBJ2-1 TRBV6-5 - TGTGCCAGCAGTTTCACTCCCGGGGGGCACTCCTACAATGAGCAGTTCTTC CASSFTPGGHSYNEQFF
- TRBJ2-5 TRBV5-1 TRBD1 TGCGCCAGCAGCTTGGGAGACAGGGTAAATCAAGAGACCCAGTACTTC CASSLGDRVNQETQYF
few TRBJ1-5 TRBV19 TRBD1 TGTGCCAGTAGTATCACCGTTGGACAGGGGAGGCAGCCCCAGCATTTT CASSITVGQGRQPQHF
- TRBJ2-6 TRBV4-2 - TGTGCCAGCAGCCAATTACTAGGCTCTGGGGCCAACGTCCTGACTTTC CASSQLLGSGANVLTF
few TRBJ2-7 TRBV10-3 TRBD2 TGTGCCATCAGTGAGCTAGCGGATAATTACGAGCAGTACTTC CAISELADNYEQYF
- TRBJ1-2 TRBV7-2 - TGTGCCAGCAGCTTGAACTCGGACTATGGCTACACCTTC CASSLNSDYGYTF
- TRBJ2-7 TRBV6-5 - TGTGCCAGCAGTTACGGGACACCCTACGAGCAGTACTTC CASSYGTPYEQYF
- TRBJ2-7 TRBV6-2/TRBV6-3 TRBD2 TGTGCCAGCGGTTATGGACTAGCGGGAGGCGAGCAGTACTTC CASGYGLAGGEQYF
- TRBJ2-4 TRBV12-3/TRBV12-4 - TGTGCCAGCAGTATCGAGGACTCCCAGAACATTCAGTACTTC CASSIEDSQNIQYF
few TRBJ1-2 TRBV12-3/TRBV12-4 - TGTGCCAGCAGTTTACGGACGGATGGCTACACCTTC CASSLRTDGYTF
- TRBJ2-3 TRBV5-1 - TGCGCCAGCAGCTTGGGTGATGGCGGGGAGACAGATACGCAGTATTTT CASSLGDGGETDTQYF
- TRBJ2-6 TRBV6-5 TRBD1 TGTGCCAGCAGTTACGTGGGACAGGGGTCTGGGGCCAACGTCCTGACTTTC CASSYVGQGSGANVLTF
- TRBJ1-2 TRBV12-3/TRBV12-4 - TGTGCCAGCACCACGGGACGGCTGAGTAACTGTGGCTACACCTTC CASTTGRLSNCGYTF
- TRBJ1-4 TRBV6-4 - TGTGCCAGCAGGCAAACCCCAACTAATGAAAAACTGTTTTTT CASRQTPTNEKLFF
- TRBJ1-2 TRBV28 - TGTGCCAGCAGCTCCGAGTCTCCCTATGGCTACACCTTC CASSSESPYGYTF
few TRBJ2-5 TRBV9 - TGTGCCAGCAGCGCGAGATTGGGGGACATCCAAGAGACCCAGTACTTC CASSARLGDIQETQYF
- TRBJ1-1 TRBV21-1 - TGTGCCAGCAGCAAAGAGCCAGGGGGGGGTGTCGGTACTGAAGCTTTCTTT CASSKEPGGGVGTEAFF
- TRBJ2-7 TRBV7-4 TRBD2 TGTGCCAGCAGCTCCCCTAGCGGGGGGAGGTACGAGCAGTACTTC CASSSPSGGRYEQYF
few TRBJ1-6 TRBV11-1 - TGTGCCAGCAGCTTATCCCAGGGTTATTCACCCCTCCACTTT CASSLSQGYSPLHF
few TRBJ2-2 TRBV12-3/TRBV12-4 TRBD1 TGTGCCAGCAGGTCGGACAGGGGATACACCGGGGAGCTGTTTTTT CASRSDRGYTGELFF
few TRBJ2-7 TRBV27 TRBD2 TGTGCCAGCAGTTTATCGGGTCGACTAGCGGGGGGCCTGGGCTACGAGCAGTACTTC CASSLSGRLAGGLGYEQYF
- TRBJ2-5 TRBV6-5 - TGTGCCAGCAGCAGATCCATCCCCACCCAAGAGACCCAGTACTTC CASSRSIPTQETQYF